One T cell receptor beta chain is described in this entry. Its specificity is not known. TCRdb keeps only in-frame clones here, not all; method: immunoSEQ multiplex PCR. The sample carries around 120,000 clones, about 86% recorded once. The entry originates in a study of T cell responses to AZD1222 COVID-19 vaccine. There are 14 residues in the CDR3. Germline CDR1 is LGHNA and CDR2 is YSLEER. Trimming cost V 2 bases and J 1 base, with 7 bases left between them. Second doses at about 4 or about 12 weeks were pooled. Overall study findings and caveats: The span of vaccine-associated CD4 TCRs extended across spike, with dominance at 160-218 and 743-854. The donors showed a predominance of white British ancestry and of females, with possible underestimation of clonal diversity.

Sequencing used peripheral blood, obtained 28 days after the second AZD1222 dose. The sequence came from an adult who received the AZD1222 COVID-19 vaccine. The chain has TRBV4-3 and TRBJ2-3; D unresolved. In DNA form, the CDR3 reads TGCGCCAGCAGCCAAAGGGCCCGCACAGATACGCAGTATTTT. It codes for CASSQRARTDTQYF.